A single T cell receptor (beta chain) is shown here with its context. This sample was included in a study of molecular identifiers for immune sequencing clone quantification. CDR1 SEHNR and CDR2 FQNEAQ come from the germline V gene (reference sequence). V was pared by 6 bases and J by 7 bases, with 18 bases between. The CDR3 consists of 15 residues. Preparation methods for the bulk TCR libraries were those previously described, with listed TCR primers. TCRdb fed the PCR reads into MiXCR, producing one record per CDR3 protein. The table shows about 9,700 distinct CDR3 sequences, with roughly a sixth occurring only once.

The chain is built from TRBV7-9 and TRBJ2-2; D not certain. Sample: naive CD8+ T cells from blood, with Jurkat cell RNA spiked in. The subset was: FACS-sorted CD8+CD4-CCR7+CD45RA+ naive T cells. The sequence was obtained from a human donor in good health. Some libraries in this study had Jurkat cell RNA spiked in. The CDR3 coding sequence is TGTGCCAGCAGTTATCCAGTGGGGATTGTCGGGGAGCTGTTTTTT. Its protein product is CASSYPVGIVGELFF.